The T cell receptor beta chain under discussion was sequenced for a study of shared clonotypes between healthy human individuals. Clones were sequenced by immunoSEQ multiplex PCR, and TCRdb holds only the in-frame ones, with some missing. The sample holds about 380,000 clones, about 96% seen once. This CDR3 contains 15 residues. Trimming removed 0 bases from V and 2 bases from J, with 11 bases in between. Germline V lookup: CDR1 GTSNPN, CDR2 SVGIG (reference sequence). The chain uses TRBV30 and TRBJ1-3; D is perhaps TRBD1 (5 bases). This TCR was sampled from a man aged 30 to 39 in good health. The sequenced sample consisted of memory CD8+ T cells sorted from blood. Subset reported: CD45RO+ cells pooled with CCR7-negative TemRA cells. The CDR3 DNA sequence: TGTGCCTGGAGTGTAGCAGGGTTAGCTGGAAACACCATATATTTT. Translating it yields CAWSVAGLAGNTIYF.